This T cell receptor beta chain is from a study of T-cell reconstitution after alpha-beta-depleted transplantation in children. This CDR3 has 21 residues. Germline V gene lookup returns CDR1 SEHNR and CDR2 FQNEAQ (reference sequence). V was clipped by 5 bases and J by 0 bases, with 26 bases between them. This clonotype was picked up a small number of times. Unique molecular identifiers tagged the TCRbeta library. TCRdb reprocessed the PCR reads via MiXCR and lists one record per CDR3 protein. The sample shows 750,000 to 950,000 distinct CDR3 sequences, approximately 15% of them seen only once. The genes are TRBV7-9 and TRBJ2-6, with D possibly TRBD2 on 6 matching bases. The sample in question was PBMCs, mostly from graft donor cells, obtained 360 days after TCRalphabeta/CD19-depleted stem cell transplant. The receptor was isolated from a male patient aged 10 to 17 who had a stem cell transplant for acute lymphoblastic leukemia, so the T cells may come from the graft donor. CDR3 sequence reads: CASSLRRGEVRSNSGANVLTF. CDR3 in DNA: TGTGCCAGCAGCCTTAGGCGGGGAGAGGTTCGATCCAACTCTGGGGCCAACGTCCTGACTTTC. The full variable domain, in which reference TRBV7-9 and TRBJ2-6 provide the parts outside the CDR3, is DTGVSQNPRHKITKRGQNVTFRCDPISEHNRLYWYRQTLGQGPEFLTYFQNEAQLEKSRLLSDRFSAERPKGSFSTLEIQRTEQGDSAMYLCASSLRRGEVRSNSGANVLTFGAGSRLTVL.